Presented here are 21 T cell receptor beta chains from one specimen sequenced in a study of T cell repertoires in cytomegalovirus infection. TCRdb passed the reads through MiXCR, listing each CDR3 protein once. The sample lists some 700,000 distinct CDR3 sequences; 35% to 45% were seen once. Sequencing was done on a sample of PBMCs. Source of these receptors: a human donor in good health (CMV status not recorded). Some clones in this sample may be carry-over from other donors' samples.

J is TRBJ1-5 and V is TRBV10-2; the D is unclear. This CDR3 spans 13 amino acids. Per the germline V gene, CDR1 is WSHSY and CDR2 is SAAADI. V lost 3 bases, J lost 7 bases, and 10 bases lay in between. CDR3 protein: CASSEVRLQPQHF. CDR3 sequence (DNA): TGCGCCAGCAGTGAAGTACGGTTGCAGCCCCAGCATTTT.

The V gene is TRBV6-1, the J gene TRBJ2-2; D could derive from TRBD1 or TRBD2 (5 bases each). The germline V gene encodes CDR1 MNHNS and CDR2 SASEGT. Trimming removed 2 bases from V and 6 bases from J, with 19 bases in between. The CDR3 is made up of 17 amino acids. CDR3 amino acids: CASSERSPQASSGELFF. CDR3 bases: TGTGCCAGCAGTGAAAGAAGTCCACAGGCTAGCTCCGGGGAGCTGTTTTTT.

This clonotype was detected a few times. This chain uses TRBV28 with TRBJ2-4; tentative D call: TRBD1 (6 bases). V was cut by 3 bases and J by 5 bases, with 26 bases left in between. The germline gives CDR1 MDHEN, CDR2 SYDVKM. The CDR3 sequence is 19 residues long. Written as DNA, the CDR3 is TGTGCCAGCAGTTTTTACCCTCGGGCAGGGGAGACCCCTGAAAACATTCAGTACTTC. Protein: CASSFYPRAGETPENIQYF.

This clonotype was found a few times. The chain couples TRBV6-6 to TRBJ1-1; the D is unclear. The CDR3 has 19 residues. Deletions cut 0 bases from V and 0 bases from J, with 20 bases between. Per germline, CDR1 MNHNY and CDR2 SVGAGI (reference sequence). The DNA of the CDR3 is TGTGCCAGCAGTTACTCAAGGGATGTTCCGGGAGAATTGAACACTGAAGCTTTCTTT. Translated, it gives CASSYSRDVPGELNTEAFF.

About this clonotype: A much larger clone is a single base away; this may be a read error. V is TRBV12-3 or TRBV12-4 and J is TRBJ1-5, with 9 bases that match TRBD1. With V trimmed by 5 bases and J by 3 bases, 2 bases remained unmatched. This CDR3 region has 14 residues. CDR3 region: CASSRTGANQPQHF. CDR3 coding DNA: TGTGCCAGCAGTCGGACAGGGGCCAATCAGCCCCAGCATTTT.

CDR3: CASTPWGREGPDTQYF. The DNA for the CDR3 is TGTGCCAGCACTCCTTGGGGGCGGGAGGGCCCAGATACGCAGTATTTT. The chain uses TRBV7-6 and TRBJ2-3; TRBD2 matches 9 bases. CDR3 length: 16 residues. J gave up 4 bases and V 7 bases, and 12 bases lay outside the gene matches. Germline CDR1 is SGHVS and CDR2 is FNYEAQ.

CDR3 loop: CASSPRLDYLTF. As DNA, the CDR3 is TGTGCCAGCAGCCCGAGACTGGATTACCTCACCTTC. This rearrangement joins TRBV7-8 to TRBJ1-2, with D unclear. CDR1 and CDR2 (germline): SGHVS, FQNEAQ. The CDR3 has 12 amino acids. V was clipped by 5 bases and J by 13 bases, with 17 bases between them.

This clonotype was counted only a few times. V is TRBV7-9 and J is TRBJ2-2; D call uncertain. Trimming pared 5 bases from V and 2 bases from J, leaving 12 bases between. Looked up from germline, CDR1 is SEHNR and CDR2 is FQNEAQ (reference sequence). The CDR3 is 15 residues long. CDR3 protein: CASSTDERNTGELFF. The DNA of the CDR3 is TGTGCCAGCAGCACAGACGAGAGAAACACCGGGGAGCTGTTTTTT.

This clonotype was detected only a few times. V is TRBV28 and J is TRBJ2-7; D may be TRBD1 (6 bases). The CDR3 contains 13 residues. V lost 10 bases, J lost 4 bases, and 17 bases lay in between. Germline-derived CDR1 and CDR2 are MDHEN and SYDVKM. CDR3 sequence: CATRKGHPYEQYF. The CDR3 DNA reads as TGTGCCACCAGAAAGGGACACCCTTACGAGCAGTACTTC. Full variable domain (missing parts from reference TRBV28 and TRBJ2-7): DVKVTQSSRYLVKRTGEKVFLECVQDMDHENMFWYRQDPGLGLRLIYFSYDVKMKEKGDIPEGYSVSREKKERFSLILESASTNQTSMYLCATRKGHPYEQYFGPGTRLTVT.

Remarks on this clonotype: The CDR3 carries no conserved terminal phenylalanine or tryptophan, so it likely arises from a read error. The CDR3 loop is CASTQSCTGGLRDGYTL. DNA for the CDR3: TGCGCCAGCACCCAAAGCTGCACGGGGGGGCTAAGAGATGGCTACACCTTA. V usage is TRBV4-1 and J usage is TRBJ1-2; D possibly corresponds to TRBD1 (6 bases). The CDR3 covers 17 residues. CDR1 MGHRA and CDR2 YSYEKL come from the germline V gene.

As to this clonotype: A junction boundary mismatches the germline segment, possibly from a read error. DNA of the CDR3: TGTGCCAGCAGCTTGGGGGGGGCGAACACCGGGGAGCTGGTTTTT. Its protein is CASSLGGANTGELVF. The chain combines TRBV11-3 with TRBJ2-2; possibly TRBD2 for D (7 bases). CDR3 length equals 15 residues. CDR1 and CDR2 from the germline V gene are SGHNT and YENEEA.

This chain connects TRBV12-3 or TRBV12-4 to TRBJ1-5; no clear D gene. V was clipped by 5 bases and J by 1 base, with 12 bases between them. This CDR3 is 15 amino acids long. In DNA, the CDR3 is TGTGCCAGCAGTCCTGAGGGCGGGAGCAATCAGCCCCAGCATTTT. The encoded protein is CASSPEGGSNQPQHF.

This sequence joins TRBV29-1 and TRBJ2-6, with 7 bases that match TRBD1. With 6 bases clipped from V and 2 bases from J, the junction kept 4 bases outside the gene matches. This CDR3 region has 14 residues. Germline-derived CDR1 and CDR2 are SQVTM and ANQGSEA. CDR3 protein: CSVRTGAGANVLTF. Written as DNA, the CDR3 is TGCAGCGTGCGAACAGGGGCTGGGGCCAACGTCCTGACTTTC.

Ten or more counts support this clonotype. The V call is TRBV28, the J call TRBJ2-1; TRBD2 matches at 14 bases. V dropped 5 bases and J dropped 1; count of bases not matched to a gene: 4. Germline V lookup: CDR1 MDHEN, CDR2 SYDVKM. The CDR3 consists of 17 residues. This CDR3 is CASSPTSGRVSYNEQFF. The CDR3 bases are TGTGCCAGCAGTCCGACTAGCGGGAGGGTTTCCTACAATGAGCAGTTCTTC. Full variable domain (remainder filled in from reference TRBV28 and TRBJ2-1): DVKVTQSSRYLVKRTGEKVFLECVQDMDHENMFWYRQDPGLGLRLIYFSYDVKMKEKGDIPEGYSVSREKKERFSLILESASTNQTSMYLCASSPTSGRVSYNEQFFGPGTRLTVL.

V and J are TRBV7-2 and TRBJ2-3; TRBD2 matches 13 bases. The CDR3 is 17 residues long. The junction had 5 bases not matched to a gene; V was cut back by 3 bases and J by 2 bases. Germline V lookup: CDR1 SGHTA, CDR2 FQGNSA. CDR3 amino acids: CASSLTSGRIITDTQYF. DNA of the CDR3: TGTGCCAGCAGCTTGACTAGCGGGAGGATAATCACAGATACGCAGTATTTT.

This chain uses TRBV5-1 with TRBJ2-5; TRBD2 aligns across 15 bases. Germline values: CDR1 SGHRS, CDR2 YFSETQ. This CDR3 comprises 16 residues. The trim removed 6 bases at V and 6 bases at J, leaving 9 bases unmatched. The CDR3 nucleotides read TGCGCCAGCACTAGGACTAGCGGGGGGGCCGGCAAGACCCAGTACTTC. Translated, it gives CASTRTSGGAGKTQYF. Using reference TRBV5-1 and TRBJ2-5 for the parts outside the CDR3, the full variable domain is KAGVTQTPRYLIKTRGQQVTLSCSPISGHRSVSWYQQTPGQGLQFLFEYFSETQRNKGNFPGRFSGRQFSNSRSEMNVSTLELGDSALYLCASTRTSGGAGKTQYFGPGTRLLVL.

Of note for this clonotype: The conserved final phenylalanine or tryptophan is absent from the CDR3, which likely points to a read error. The V gene is TRBV29-1, the J gene TRBJ2-3, with D unclear. CDR3 length: 12 residues. V lost 8 bases, J lost 5 bases, and 14 bases lay in between. Per the germline V gene, CDR1 is SQVTM and CDR2 is ANQGSEA. The CDR3 coding sequence is TGCAGCCAAGGAGCCCCTGGAGATACGCAGTATTGT. It encodes CSQGAPGDTQYC.

The V and J genes are TRBV12-5 and TRBJ1-2; 8 nucleotides agree with TRBD1. From germline, CDR1 is LGHNT and CDR2 FRNRAP. The ends lost 7 bases at V and 9 bases at J; junction bases unmatched: 10. This CDR3 has 13 residues. CDR3 sequence: CASAEDRGGCYTF. The CDR3 DNA sequence: TGTGCTAGTGCTGAAGACAGGGGCGGTTGCTACACCTTC.

This clonotype has a handful of counts. The V gene is TRBV12-3 or TRBV12-4, the J gene TRBJ1-5; D gene uncertain. This CDR3 is built from 14 residues. V was trimmed by 5 bases and J by 2 bases, leaving 10 bases between them. CDR3 coding DNA: TGTGCCAGCAGTCCGGCACTCGGCAATCAGCCCCAGCATTTT. Translated, it gives CASSPALGNQPQHF.

V and J are TRBV5-5 and TRBJ2-7, with TRBD2 as a possible D gene (6 bases). Germline CDR1 and CDR2: SGHKS and YYEKEE (reference sequence). CDR3 length: 14 residues. V was pared by 2 bases and J by 1 base, with 10 bases between. In nucleotides, the CDR3 is TGTGCCAGCAGCTTAACTAGCAAATCCTACGAGCAGTACTTC. It specifies CASSLTSKSYEQYF. The variable domain in full, completed from reference TRBV5-5 and TRBJ2-7, reads DAGVTQSPTHLIKTRGQQVTLRCSPISGHKSVSWYQQVLGQGPQFIFQYYEKEERGRGNFPDRFSARQFPNYSSELNVNALLLGDSALYLCASSLTSKSYEQYFGPGTRLTVT.

This clonotype has a handful of counts. This chain links TRBV27 with TRBJ1-1, with a tentative D call TRBD1 (6 bases). This CDR3 has 13 residues. V gave up 4 bases and J gave up 5 bases, with 11 bases separating them. The germline gives CDR1 MNHEY, CDR2 SMNVEV (reference sequence). The CDR3 loop is CASSSDRRTEAFF. CDR3 bases: TGTGCCAGCAGTTCGGACAGACGAACTGAAGCTTTCTTT.